Shown below are 3 T cell receptor beta chains from a single sample sequenced in a study of PD-L1 blockade in urothelial cancer. Time point given: pretreatment peripheral blood. The assay was immunoSEQ multiplex PCR, and TCRdb's table has in-frame clones only and misses some. The sample includes roughly 50,000 clones, 85% seen only once; the top ten take approximately 14%. This material consisted of PBMCs, taken around atezolizumab (anti-PD-L1) treatment. These receptor sequences come from a man in his 70s with urothelial cancer.

This clone was recorded once. The J gene is TRBJ2-1, the V gene TRBV6-5; 8 bases map to TRBD2. There are 14 residues in the CDR3. The germline V gene has CDR1 MNHEY and CDR2 SVGAGI. V trimming: 0 bases; J trimming: 6 bases; junction bases outside the gene matches: 1. The CDR3 spells CASSYSTSGNEQFF. The CDR3 DNA sequence: TGTGCCAGCAGTTACTCTACTAGCGGCAATGAGCAGTTCTTC.

The chain joins TRBV9 to TRBJ1-3; 7 nucleotides match TRBD1. The germline V gene encodes CDR1 SGDLS and CDR2 YYNGEE. The CDR3 is made up of 16 amino acids. V trimming: 4 bases; J trimming: 0 bases; junction bases outside the gene matches: 7. The CDR3 DNA sequence: TGTGCCAGCAGCCCTCGTCAGGGGGTCTCTGGAAACACCATATATTTT. This codes for CASSPRQGVSGNTIYF.

V usage is TRBV9 and J usage is TRBJ1-1; TRBD1 might be the D (5 bases). CDR1 and CDR2 (germline): SGDLS, YYNGEE. Trimming took 2 bases from V and 0 from J, leaving 11 bases between them. The CDR3 is made up of 15 amino acids. The CDR3 nucleotides are TGTGCCAGCAGCGTGAGCGACAGACTGAACACTGAAGCTTTCTTT. Translating it yields CASSVSDRLNTEAFF.